The clone carrying this T cell receptor (beta chain) has only a few counts. Its antigen is undetermined. The record originates from a study of neurological immune-mediated disorders. Overall study: Relapsing-remitting patients made up most of the roughly 34 multiple sclerosis patients, and secondary progressive patients made up 3. Study findings and constraints: The study found no CDR3 amino acid sequences shared by expanded clones across subjects, suggesting private repertoires in all groups.

The CDR3 covers 13 residues. Trimming took off 6 bases at V and 10 bases at J, with 19 bases between the two ends. CDR1 is LGHDT and CDR2 is YNNKEL in the germline V gene (reference sequence). cDNA was made by 5'RACE with 10-nucleotide random UMIs. One entry per CDR3 protein, called by TCRdb with MiXCR from the 5' RACE reads. The sample contains approximately 51,000 distinct CDR3 sequences, about 3% of which appear only once. The receptor was isolated from a man between 35 and 55 years old with multiple sclerosis. The chain combines TRBV3-1 with TRBJ2-7, with D perhaps matching TRBD1 (5 bases). Input material: PBMCs. Here the CDR3 reads CASRPPVGAEQYF. The CDR3 DNA reads as TGTGCCAGCAGACCCCCGGTAGGGGCCGAACAGTACTTC.